These 22 T cell receptor beta chains were sequenced from one sample in a study of blood T cell repertoires in COVID-19. Here immunoSEQ multiplex PCR was the method, and the copy in TCRdb shows in-frame clones only, minus some. The table lists 190,000 or so clones, 80% to 90% of them singletons. Material: PBMCs or T cells enriched from blood (not recorded which). The source of these receptors is a man aged 25-45 years who had recovered from COVID-19.

The chain has TRBV11-2 and TRBJ1-1, with 7 bases identical to TRBD1. The J segment lost 1 base and the V segment lost 5 bases, leaving 10 bases of the junction unmatched. Germline CDR1 is SGHAT and CDR2 is FQNNGV. The CDR3 is 16 amino acids. CDR3 residues: CASSTRQGLGNTEAFF. CDR3 sequence (DNA): TGTGCCAGCAGCACCCGACAGGGTTTGGGGAACACTGAAGCTTTCTTT.

This clone was seen just once. The V call is TRBV13, the J call TRBJ2-5; D might be TRBD1 (6 bases). CDR3 length: 14 amino acids. CDR1 and CDR2 (germline): PRHDT, FYEKMQ (reference sequence). V was trimmed by 1 base and J by 4 bases, leaving 10 bases between them. For the CDR3, the DNA is TGTGCCAGCAGCTTAGCAGGGGTTGTAGAGACCCAGTACTTC. Translating gives CASSLAGVVETQYF. Supplemented by reference TRBV13 and TRBJ2-5, the full variable domain reads AAGVIQSPRHLIKEKRETATLKCYPIPRHDTVYWYQQGPGQDPQFLISFYEKMQSDKGSIPDRFSAQQFSDYHSELNMSSLELGDSALYFCASSLAGVVETQYFGPGTRLLVL.

This chain links TRBV28 with TRBJ2-1; 8 nucleotides align to TRBD2. V shed 5 bases, J shed 6 bases, and the junction held 9 bases outside the gene matches. The CDR3 contains 15 residues. The germline CDR1 and CDR2 sequences are MDHEN and SYDVKM. CDR3 protein: CASSPPGAGGNEQFF. The CDR3 region has the DNA TGTGCCAGCAGTCCCCCTGGGGCGGGAGGCAATGAGCAGTTCTTC. Combining the CDR3 with reference TRBV28 and TRBJ2-1 gives the whole variable domain DVKVTQSSRYLVKRTGEKVFLECVQDMDHENMFWYRQDPGLGLRLIYFSYDVKMKEKGDIPEGYSVSREKKERFSLILESASTNQTSMYLCASSPPGAGGNEQFFGPGTRLTVL.

This rearrangement joins TRBV11-2 to TRBJ1-1; D might be TRBD1 (6 bases). CDR1 and CDR2 from the germline V gene are SGHAT and FQNNGV. The CDR3 consists of 17 residues. The V and J ends lost 7 bases and 0 bases respectively, with 21 bases between them. The CDR3 sequence: CASTKQGGAIMNTEAFF. The DNA for the CDR3 is TGTGCCAGCACCAAACAGGGAGGGGCCATCATGAACACTGAAGCTTTCTTT. The variable domain in full, completed from reference TRBV11-2 and TRBJ1-1, reads EAGVAQSPRYKIIEKRQSVAFWCNPISGHATLYWYQQILGQGPKLLIQFQNNGVVDDSQLPKDRFSAERLKGVDSTLKIQPAKLEDSAVYLCASTKQGGAIMNTEAFFGQGTRLTVV.

This clone was observed a few times. The chain employs TRBV11-2 and TRBJ2-1; 9 nucleotides match TRBD2. V shed 5 bases and J 10 bases; nucleotides not matched to a gene: 3. The germline CDR1 and CDR2 sequences are SGHAT and FQNNGV. The CDR3 runs to 12 residues. The CDR3 DNA sequence: TGTGCCAGCAGCCCAGCGGGGGGCGAGCAGTTCTTC. Translation gives CASSPAGGEQFF.

CDR3 sequence: CASSFRTGEYNEQFF. In DNA, the CDR3 is TGTGCCAGCAGCTTTAGGACAGGGGAGTACAATGAGCAGTTCTTC. The chain carries TRBV7-9 and TRBJ2-1, with TRBD1 matching 9 bases. V trimming: 3 bases; J trimming: 4 bases; junction bases outside the gene matches: 4. Germline V lookup: CDR1 SEHNR, CDR2 FQNEAQ (reference sequence). This CDR3 has 15 amino acids.

The rearrangement joins TRBV6-5 to TRBJ2-1; TRBD1 matches 8 bases. The J segment lost 1 base and the V segment lost 8 bases, leaving 4 bases of the junction unmatched. The CDR3 sequence is 14 residues long. CDR1 is MNHEY and CDR2 is SVGAGI in the germline V gene. The CDR3 coding sequence is TGTGCCAGCTCCCGGACAGGGTCCTACAATGAGCAGTTCTTC. Its translation: CASSRTGSYNEQFF.

In this sample, this clone turned up once. The chain carries TRBV9 and TRBJ2-1, with 12 bases lining up with TRBD2. There are 18 residues in the CDR3. V lost 5 bases and J lost 7; bases outside the gene matches: 16. The germline CDR1 and CDR2 sequences are SGDLS and YYNGEE. CDR3 amino acids: CASSERGLAGLPGNEQFF. Here the CDR3 DNA reads TGTGCCAGCAGTGAGAGAGGACTAGCGGGGTTACCAGGGAATGAGCAGTTCTTC.

This sequence joins TRBV19 and TRBJ1-1; no firm D call. CDR1 and CDR2 (germline): LNHDA, SQIVND (reference sequence). This CDR3 has 16 amino acids. V lost 3 bases and J lost 1, with 15 bases in between. The CDR3 loop is CASSISAGSGNTEAFF. The CDR3 DNA reads TGTGCCAGTAGTATTTCGGCGGGAAGCGGGAACACTGAAGCTTTCTTT.

This clone showed up just once. The chain is built from TRBV7-2 and TRBJ1-1, with 8 nucleotides matching TRBD1. V lost 1 base, J lost 4 bases, and 5 bases stayed unmatched. The CDR3 runs 15 residues. CDR1 and CDR2 (germline): SGHTA, FQGNSA. The CDR3 region is CASSLVRTGGTEAFF. CDR3 bases: TGTGCCAGCAGCTTAGTCAGAACAGGGGGCACTGAAGCTTTCTTT.

The rearrangement joins TRBV3-1 (or the pseudogene TRBV3-2) to TRBJ2-1; no definite D call. Trimming removed 0 bases from V and 8 bases from J, with 14 bases in between. The CDR3 loop spans 15 amino acids. Germline V gene lookup returns CDR1 LGHDT and CDR2 YNNKEL (reference sequence). CDR3 residues: CASSQDFLDDDEQFF. CDR3 coding DNA: TGTGCCAGCAGCCAAGATTTTCTAGATGATGATGAGCAGTTCTTC.

The CDR3 spells CASSYPPAGAPDTQYF. CDR3 bases: TGTGCCAGCAGCTACCCCCCAGCGGGAGCCCCAGATACGCAGTATTTT. V is TRBV7-9 and J is TRBJ2-3, with TRBD2 matching 8 bases. CDR1 is SEHNR and CDR2 is FQNEAQ in the germline V gene (reference sequence). CDR3 length: 16 residues. Germline trimming cut 4 bases from V and 4 bases from J; bases unmatched to any gene: 10.

The chain couples TRBV11-2 to TRBJ2-1, with TRBD2 matching over 16 bases. Germline V lookup: CDR1 SGHAT, CDR2 FQNNGV. The CDR3 is 15 amino acids. V lost 5 bases to trimming and J lost 12 bases; unmatched junction nucleotides: 7. The CDR3 reads CASSAGTSGGAPQFF. The CDR3 bases are TGTGCCAGCAGCGCGGGGACTAGCGGGGGGGCCCCGCAGTTCTTC.

The genes are TRBV6-5 and TRBJ1-2; 9 nucleotides align to TRBD1. The CDR3 consists of 14 residues. The germline V gene has CDR1 MNHEY and CDR2 SVGAGI. With 7 bases clipped from V and 6 bases from J, the junction kept 9 bases outside the gene matches. Here the CDR3 DNA reads TGTGCCAGCATTTTACAGGGGGCACTGCATGGCTACACCTTC. This sequence encodes CASILQGALHGYTF.

The chain uses TRBV4-2 and TRBJ1-6; no clear D. Germline V gene sequence: CDR1 LGHNA, CDR2 YNFKEQ. V was trimmed by 1 base and J by 9 bases, leaving 10 bases between them. This CDR3 has 14 amino acids. The CDR3 region has the DNA TGTGCCAGCAGCCAAGTTGGTAGTGGTTCACCCCTCCACTTT. It is translated as CASSQVGSGSPLHF.

This clone was detected a few times. The same CDR3 can be traced to other DNA sequences in this sample. This chain's CDR3 is CASSLVATNEKLFF. The CDR3 nucleotides are TGTGCCAGCAGCTTGGTCGCAACTAATGAAAAACTGTTTTTT. The chain has TRBV5-6 and TRBJ1-4; D is uncertain. This CDR3 contains 14 residues. Germline V lookup: CDR1 SGHDT, CDR2 YYEEEE. V lost 0 bases, J lost 0 bases, and 3 bases lay in between. Using reference TRBV5-6 and TRBJ1-4 for the parts outside the CDR3, the full variable domain is DAGVTQSPTHLIKTRGQQVTLRCSPKSGHDTVSWYQQALGQGPQFIFQYYEEEERQRGNFPDRFSGHQFPNYSSELNVNALLLGDSALYLCASSLVATNEKLFFGSGTQLSVL.

The chain has TRBV19 and TRBJ1-1; D is ambiguous. Trimming shortened V by 9 bases and J by 0 bases, and 17 bases separated the two germline ends. This CDR3 is built from 15 residues. Germline CDR1 and CDR2: LNHDA and SQIVND (reference sequence). This CDR3 reads CASEVTPWMNTEAFF. DNA for the CDR3: TGTGCCAGCGAAGTGACACCCTGGATGAACACTGAAGCTTTCTTT.

The chain combines TRBV29-1 with TRBJ1-6; the match to TRBD1 covers 9 bases. Germline V gene lookup returns CDR1 SQVTM and CDR2 ANQGSEA. The CDR3 has 14 amino acids. The J segment lost 9 bases and the V segment lost 6 bases, leaving 9 bases of the junction unmatched. CDR3 amino acids: CSVRTGGLFSPLHF. CDR3 DNA: TGCAGCGTACGAACAGGGGGCCTTTTTTCACCCCTCCACTTT. The variable domain in full, with the rest retrieved from reference TRBV29-1 and TRBJ1-6, is SAVISQKPSRDICQRGTSLTIQCQVDSQVTMMFWYRQQPGQSLTLIATANQGSEATYESGFVIDKFPISRPNLTFSTLTVSNMSPEDSSIYLCSVRTGGLFSPLHFGNGTRLTVT.

The rearrangement joins TRBV3-1 (or the pseudogene TRBV3-2) to TRBJ1-2; TRBD1 might be the D (6 bases). The CDR3 is made up of 16 amino acids. CDR1 and CDR2 from the germline V gene are LGHDT and YNNKEL (reference sequence). Trimming took 4 bases from V and 2 from J, leaving 17 bases between them. The CDR3, as DNA: TGTGCCAGCAGCCGGGGGCGTAGGCCGGAAAACTATGGCTACACCTTC. Translation: CASSRGRRPENYGYTF.

This clone came up once. The CDR3: CATSRLSQGNTEAFF. CDR3 sequence (DNA): TGTGCCACCAGCAGACTATCCCAGGGTAACACTGAAGCTTTCTTT. V gene TRBV15 combines with J gene TRBJ1-1; D is possibly TRBD1 (5 bases). Germline CDR1 and CDR2: LNHNV and YYDKDF (reference sequence). Trimming cost V 2 bases and J 2 bases, with 12 bases left between them. The CDR3 runs to 15 residues.

The chain links TRBV28 to TRBJ2-5; D is possibly TRBD1 (6 bases). The germline V and J ends were trimmed by 2 bases and 2 bases, with 12 bases remaining between them. CDR3 length: 15 residues. Germline V gene sequence: CDR1 MDHEN, CDR2 SYDVKM. CDR3 in amino acids: CASSLQGLGQETQYF. CDR3 nucleotide sequence: TGTGCCAGCAGTTTACAGGGGCTTGGGCAAGAGACCCAGTACTTC.

The chain employs TRBV10-1 and TRBJ2-7; 7 bases match TRBD1. J lost 0 bases, V lost 3 bases, and 2 bases had no gene match. Germline assignment: CDR1 WNHNN and CDR2 SYGVQD (reference sequence). This CDR3 is 14 amino acids long. CDR3 DNA: TGCGCCAGCAGTGACCGACAGGGCTCCTACGAGCAGTACTTC. This sequence encodes CASSDRQGSYEQYF.